This section outlines one T cell receptor (beta chain) sequence together with its context. This sample was taken from a study of T-cell memory formation after mild COVID-19. V lost 8 bases to trimming and J lost 4 bases; unmatched junction nucleotides: 11. This CDR3 contains 15 residues. Germline V gene sequence: CDR1 MNHEY, CDR2 SMNVEV (reference sequence). TCRdb reanalysed the 5' RACE reads using MiXCR and keeps one entry per CDR3 protein. The table records about 620,000 distinct CDR3 sequences, more than 15% of them present only once. This chain links TRBV27 with TRBJ2-5, with 9 bases that match TRBD2. Sequenced material: PBMCs or a T cell subset sorted from them (not recorded which). The source of this sequence is an adult woman who had mild COVID-19 (a few samples of this study predate the infection). Cell type and time point are not known. The CDR3 DNA reads TGTGCCAGCGCATGGGCGGGAGGGATTGGAGAGACCCAGTACTTC. It yields the protein CASAWAGGIGETQYF.